The 11 T cell receptor beta chains below all came from one sample that was sequenced in a study of response to subunit inactivated influenza vaccine. Each CDR3 protein is one row after TCRdb ran MiXCR on the RT-PCR reads. The profile shows just under 550,000 distinct CDR3 sequences, roughly 25% of them singletons. These same data were also listed under a study on T cells expressing NK-cell markers. That source reports: Synthesis of TCR beta cDNA relied on 5'RACE template switching carrying UMIs.

The specimen comprised CD4+ T cells sorted from PBMCs, sampled approximately 13 days after vaccination. These receptors were collected from a man over 45 who received an inactivated influenza vaccine.

The V and J genes are TRBV19 and TRBJ1-5; D is unresolved. The CDR3 loop spans 15 amino acids. V was cut by 4 bases and J by 0 bases, with 10 bases left in between. Per germline, CDR1 LNHDA and CDR2 SQIVND (reference sequence). Here the CDR3 reads CASSTLSYSNQPQHF. The DNA of the CDR3 is TGTGCCAGTAGTACTTTGAGCTATAGCAATCAGCCCCAGCATTTT.

The J gene is TRBJ2-6, the V gene TRBV28; the D call may be TRBD1 or TRBD2 (5 bases each). V shed 5 bases and J shed 4 bases, with 21 bases lying between them. From germline, CDR1 is MDHEN and CDR2 SYDVKM. The CDR3 length is 18 residues. CDR3 nucleotide sequence: TGTGCCAGCAGTAACTCCGGGACCCACGTTGCGGGGGCCAACGTCCTGACTTTC. Encoded protein: CASSNSGTHVAGANVLTF. The complete variable domain, with remaining parts taken from reference TRBV28 and TRBJ2-6, reads DVKVTQSSRYLVKRTGEKVFLECVQDMDHENMFWYRQDPGLGLRLIYFSYDVKMKEKGDIPEGYSVSREKKERFSLILESASTNQTSMYLCASSNSGTHVAGANVLTFGAGSRLTVL.

This clonotype has at least ten counts. The genes are TRBV7-2 and TRBJ2-7; D remains unclear. V lost 1 base, J lost 3 bases, and 7 bases lay in between. The CDR3 runs 13 residues. Germline V gives CDR1 SGHTA, CDR2 FQGNSA. CDR3 protein: CASSLVSGYEQYF. CDR3 bases: TGTGCCAGCAGCTTAGTTTCTGGCTACGAGCAGTACTTC.

This clonotype was seen more than once but under ten times. The gene calls are TRBV20-1 and TRBJ2-1; maybe TRBD1 (5 bases). This CDR3 region has 13 residues. Germline lookup yields CDR1 DFQATT and CDR2 SNEGSKA (reference sequence). Trimming removed 4 bases at V and 4 bases at J, with 11 bases between. The CDR3 DNA follows: TGCAGTGCTATTATCGACAGTTACAATGAGCAGTTCTTC. It codes for CSAIIDSYNEQFF.

This clonotype was observed at least ten times. The chain is built from TRBV6-1 and TRBJ1-5; D is possibly TRBD1 (5 bases). V lost 6 bases to trimming and J lost 9 bases, with 18 bases between them. The CDR3 runs to 14 residues. Germline V lookup: CDR1 MNHNS, CDR2 SASEGT. CDR3 DNA sequence: TGTGCCAGCAGCCCGGGGGGGGTTCGTGTGCCCCAGCATTTT. Translated: CASSPGGVRVPQHF.

The rearrangement joins TRBV27 to TRBJ1-1, with 8 bases fitting TRBD1. In germline, CDR1 is MNHEY, CDR2 SMNVEV (reference sequence). Trimming took 3 bases from V and 11 from J; bases not matched to a gene: 8. CDR3 size: 13 residues. Here the CDR3 DNA reads TGTGCCAGCAGTTTCTATGACAGGGGTAGGGCTTTCTTT. Its translation is CASSFYDRGRAFF.

This clonotype was detected only a few times. This sequence joins TRBV4-1 and TRBJ1-2, with TRBD1 matching 7 bases. With V trimmed by 3 bases and J by 13 bases, 11 bases remained unmatched. Germline values: CDR1 MGHRA, CDR2 YSYEKL. The CDR3 loop spans 13 amino acids. The CDR3: CASSQTGPYSGTF. The CDR3 DNA sequence: TGCGCCAGCAGCCAGACAGGGCCTTACTCGGGCACCTTC.

The chain carries TRBV20-1 and TRBJ2-4; 11 bases map to TRBD2. This CDR3 has 15 amino acids. V trimming: 0 bases; J trimming: 8 bases; junction bases outside the gene matches: 6. CDR1 is DFQATT and CDR2 is SNEGSKA in the germline V gene (reference sequence). The CDR3 here is CSARDQVAGGYIQYF. CDR3 sequence (DNA): TGCAGTGCTAGAGATCAGGTAGCGGGAGGGTACATTCAGTACTTC.

Ten or more counts support this clonotype. J is TRBJ2-5 and V is TRBV6-5; 12 bases align to TRBD2. CDR1 is MNHEY and CDR2 is SVGAGI in the germline V gene. The V gene end was trimmed by 1 base and the J gene end by 5 bases; junction bases not matched to a gene: 8. There are 17 residues in the CDR3. The CDR3 bases are TGTGCCAGCAGTTACTTGTCGACTAGCGGGAGAATTGAGACCCAGTACTTC. Residues: CASSYLSTSGRIETQYF.

This clonotype was seen a handful of times. This CDR3 reads CASSPVERQPIAKNIQYF. CDR3 sequence (DNA): TGCGCCAGCAGCCCCGTAGAGAGACAGCCGATAGCCAAAAACATTCAGTACTTC. The rearrangement links TRBV4-3 to TRBJ2-4, with a weak D call TRBD1 (5 bases). The V end lost 4 bases, the J end lost 0 bases, and 19 bases lay between the germline ends. The CDR3 contains 18 residues. CDR1 LGHNA and CDR2 YSLEER come from the germline V gene.

A few counts support this clonotype. The chain has TRBV6-4 and TRBJ2-3, with unresolved D. This CDR3 is 14 amino acids long. Trimming took off 6 bases at V and 0 bases at J, with 10 bases between the two ends. Germline CDR1 MRHNA, CDR2 SNTAGT. CDR3 in amino acids: CASSESHSTDTQYF. Here the CDR3 DNA reads TGTGCCAGCAGCGAAAGTCATAGCACAGATACGCAGTATTTT.